This TCR beta chain originates from a study of T-cell reconstitution after alpha-beta-depleted transplantation in children (dated by TCRdb to between 2015 and 2016). For context, the study as a whole: T-cell immune reconstitution after TCRalphabeta/CD19-depleted allogeneic hematopoietic cell transplantation in children was quantitatively tracked in the study by means of TCR repertoire profiling.

Findings and caveats that apply to the study as a whole: About two months after transplant, the apparently early recovery of alphabetaT-cell counts reportedly depended on just several hundred clones that had expanded rapidly and came from non-depleted graft cells. In some patients, the high TCRbeta diversity seen at day 60 was put down to recipient T cells and intrathymic progenitors that had survived conditioning. Hyperexpanded clone frequencies declined over subsequent months; after one year, T-cell counts and TCRbeta diversity were mostly attributed to newly produced T cells.

Receptors were amplified or captured by PCR. Sequencing used an Illumina HiSeq 2500. TCR library preparation used molecular barcoding, with unique molecular identifiers applied to normalize quantification of the TCRbeta repertoire. TCRdb reprocessing: public reads trimmed at Q25 with fastp, clones called with MiXCR, in-frame beta chains kept. One record per CDR3 amino acid sequence lists the most common genes and DNA. This sample lists 330,000 or so distinct CDR3 sequences; nearly 8% were detected once. 9.1% of the sample comes from the top ten. The germline V gene (reference sequence) provides CDR1 SEHNR and CDR2 FQNEAQ. Trimming takes 3 bases off V and 0 bases off J; junction bases not matched to a gene: 7. From cysteine to phenylalanine, the CDR3 is 17 amino acids long. CDR3 DNA only is kept here, 51 bases in frame from base 1. According to the study, the label for this sample's treatment or condition signals: allogeneic hematopoietic cell transplantation with graft depleted of TCRalphabeta T cells and CD19 B cells. TCRalphabeta/CD19-depleted allogeneic hematopoietic cell grafts were given to the transplant recipients, all of whom were children.

This clonotype was recorded a few times. It lacks a known antigen. Per-base qualities were not stored, and no clone one base away is much larger. This sequence was found in a female patient aged 2-15 years who had a stem cell transplant for Fanconi anemia, so the T cells may come from the graft donor. The V and J segments used are TRBV7-9 and TRBJ1-2; 10 nucleotides in the junction match TRBD1. Sequenced material: peripheral blood, taken 360 days after TCRalphabeta/CD19-depleted stem cell transplant. CDR3 protein: CASSFGGTGATNYGYTF. The sequence in DNA is TGTGCCAGCAGCTTCGGAGGGACAGGGGCCACTAACTATGGCTACACCTTC.